The 12 T cell receptor beta chains reported below all come from one sample, sequenced in a study of shared clonotypes between healthy human individuals. TCRdb's copy holds only in-frame clones and misses some; the assay was immunoSEQ multiplex PCR. The data hold hundreds of thousands of clones, with approximately 95% observed a single time. Only CD45RO-negative cells positively selected for CCR7 counted as naive CD8 cells, so terminally differentiated effector memory CD45RA+ cells were excluded. Material: naive CD8+ T cells sorted from blood. The receptors were gathered from a woman in her twenties or thirties in good health.

CDR3 bases: TGTGCCAGCAGTTCGTTCCCGGGGCCCTACGAGCAGTACTTC. Protein sequence: CASSSFPGPYEQYF. The chain joins TRBV28 to TRBJ2-7; D is tentatively TRBD1 or TRBD2 (5 bases each). This CDR3 region has 14 residues. Germline values: CDR1 MDHEN, CDR2 SYDVKM. V was trimmed by 4 bases and J by 2 bases, leaving 12 bases between them. Drawing the rest from reference TRBV28 and TRBJ2-7, the complete variable domain is DVKVTQSSRYLVKRTGEKVFLECVQDMDHENMFWYRQDPGLGLRLIYFSYDVKMKEKGDIPEGYSVSREKKERFSLILESASTNQTSMYLCASSSFPGPYEQYFGPGTRLTVT.

This chain joins TRBV27 and TRBJ2-7; 10 nucleotides line up with TRBD1. Germline lookup yields CDR1 MNHEY and CDR2 SMNVEV (reference sequence). CDR3 length: 15 amino acids. Losses at the gene ends were 6 bases for V and 6 bases for J; bases not matched to a gene: 11. CDR3 residues: CASSVGQGEQVEQYF. CDR3 DNA sequence: TGTGCCAGCAGCGTCGGACAGGGGGAGCAGGTCGAGCAGTACTTC.

Turning to this clone: Distinct nucleotide sequences in the sample also encode this CDR3. The chain links TRBV4-1 to TRBJ2-7; D is unclear. With 1 base removed from V and 2 bases from J, the gap between germline ends came to 6 bases. Germline V gene lookup returns CDR1 MGHRA and CDR2 YSYEKL. The CDR3 sequence is 13 residues long. CDR3 DNA sequence: TGCGCCAGCAGCCAAGGGCGTCCCTACGAGCAGTACTTC. Encoded protein: CASSQGRPYEQYF.

The chain uses TRBV10-1 and TRBJ2-1; the D is unclear. The germline CDR1 and CDR2 sequences are WNHNN and SYGVQD (reference sequence). V was cut by 2 bases and J by 8 bases, with 16 bases left in between. The CDR3 spans 15 residues. The DNA of the CDR3 is TGCGCCAGCAGTGAGGGTCGATCGGGTGGCGATGAGCAGTTCTTC. Its protein is CASSEGRSGGDEQFF.

The CDR3 sequence: CASSPSWGYSNQPQHF. CDR3 DNA sequence: TGTGCCAGCAGCCCTAGTTGGGGTTATAGCAATCAGCCCCAGCATTTT. The genes are TRBV27 and TRBJ1-5; D gene ambiguous. The CDR3 runs 16 residues. Germline V gives CDR1 MNHEY, CDR2 SMNVEV (reference sequence). The ends were cut back, 6 bases at V and 0 bases at J, with 15 bases in the middle.

V gene TRBV27 combines with J gene TRBJ2-3; TRBD2 matches at 10 bases. The CDR3 is 16 residues long. Unmatched junction bases numbered 6, after V lost 1 base and J lost 5 bases. Germline V gene lookup returns CDR1 MNHEY and CDR2 SMNVEV (reference sequence). CDR3: CASSLYLAGEEDTQYF. CDR3 nucleotides: TGTGCCAGCAGTTTATATCTAGCGGGAGAAGAAGATACGCAGTATTTT.

Turning to this clone: Other DNA sequences within the sample encode an identical CDR3. The CDR3 DNA reads as TGTGCCAGCAGCCTGGGACTAGCGGCGACCTACGAGCAGTACTTC. Translating it yields CASSLGLAATYEQYF. The genes are TRBV11-2 and TRBJ2-7, with 11 bases matching TRBD2. The length of the CDR3 is 15 residues. Germline assignment: CDR1 SGHAT and CDR2 FQNNGV. J was trimmed by 2 bases and V by 5 bases; bases with no gene match: 5.

This chain connects TRBV4-1 to TRBJ2-7; 7 bases align to TRBD1. J was trimmed by 6 bases and V by 2 bases; bases with no gene match: 10. The CDR3 has 15 residues. The germline V gene encodes CDR1 MGHRA and CDR2 YSYEKL. Written as DNA, the CDR3 is TGCGCCAGCAGCCAAATATTAGACAGGGTAGGCGAGCAGTACTTC. Protein: CASSQILDRVGEQYF.

V gene TRBV27 combines with J gene TRBJ2-5; D ambiguous. Near its end, the DNA agrees better with TRBJ2-7, so the J call may be wrong. Germline CDR1 reads MNHEY; CDR2 reads SMNVEV (reference sequence). The CDR3 has 13 amino acids. The CDR3 DNA follows: TGTGCCAGCAGTGAAGGTAGTGTATACGAGCAGTACTTC. Translated, it gives CASSEGSVYEQYF.

This clone appeared once. V is TRBV2 and J is TRBJ2-3; weak D call: TRBD1 (6 bases). CDR1 is SNHLY, CDR2 FYNNEI, per germline. CDR3 length: 15 amino acids. Trimming took off 5 bases at V and 0 bases at J, with 12 bases between the two ends. The CDR3 spells CASSPGTTSTDTQYF. CDR3 nucleotides: TGTGCCAGCAGTCCTGGGACAACTAGCACAGATACGCAGTATTTT.

The chain carries TRBV4-1 and TRBJ1-6; 10 nucleotides line up with TRBD1. The V and J ends lost 1 base and 7 bases, in that order; junction bases with no gene match: 13. This CDR3 is built from 19 residues. Per the germline V gene, CDR1 is MGHRA and CDR2 is YSYEKL. The CDR3 DNA is TGCGCCAGCAGCCAAGTCATCTCGGGACAGGGGTCGCGGAATTCACCCCTCCACTTT. It is translated as CASSQVISGQGSRNSPLHF.

As regards this clone: This sample also contains other DNA sequences that code for the same CDR3. The V gene is TRBV28, the J gene TRBJ2-1; D remains unclear. V shed 5 bases and J shed 8 bases, with 7 bases lying between them. Germline V lookup: CDR1 MDHEN, CDR2 SYDVKM. The CDR3 extends over 11 amino acids. CDR3 loop: CASSLVHEQFF. As DNA, the CDR3 is TGTGCCAGCAGTCTCGTTCATGAGCAGTTCTTC. Variable domain in full (rest from reference TRBV28 and TRBJ2-1): DVKVTQSSRYLVKRTGEKVFLECVQDMDHENMFWYRQDPGLGLRLIYFSYDVKMKEKGDIPEGYSVSREKKERFSLILESASTNQTSMYLCASSLVHEQFFGPGTRLTVL.